This T cell receptor beta chain was identified in a study of blood T cell repertoires in COVID-19. V was trimmed by 0 bases and J by 6 bases, leaving 7 bases between them. The CDR3 is made up of 13 amino acids. Germline V gives CDR1 SGHRS, CDR2 YFSETQ. Patients in Seattle were enrolled during active infection, then followed longitudinally. In the authors' methods: It was from reference gene primer amplification that nucleated cell counts were estimated. Assay used: immunoSEQ multiplex PCR; TCRdb lists only in-frame clones, some missing. V and J calls and clone size come straight from that table; D and trimming were deduced from the DNA. The sample records 300,000 or so clones, about 90% being singletons.

This receptor was taken from a woman in her twenties or thirties with COVID-19, enrolled during active disease. This chain links TRBV5-1 with TRBJ2-1; no clear D gene. What was sequenced was peripheral blood. As DNA, the CDR3 is TGCGCCAGCAGCTTGGCAGTCTCCAATGAGCAGTTCTTC. As protein: CASSLAVSNEQFF.